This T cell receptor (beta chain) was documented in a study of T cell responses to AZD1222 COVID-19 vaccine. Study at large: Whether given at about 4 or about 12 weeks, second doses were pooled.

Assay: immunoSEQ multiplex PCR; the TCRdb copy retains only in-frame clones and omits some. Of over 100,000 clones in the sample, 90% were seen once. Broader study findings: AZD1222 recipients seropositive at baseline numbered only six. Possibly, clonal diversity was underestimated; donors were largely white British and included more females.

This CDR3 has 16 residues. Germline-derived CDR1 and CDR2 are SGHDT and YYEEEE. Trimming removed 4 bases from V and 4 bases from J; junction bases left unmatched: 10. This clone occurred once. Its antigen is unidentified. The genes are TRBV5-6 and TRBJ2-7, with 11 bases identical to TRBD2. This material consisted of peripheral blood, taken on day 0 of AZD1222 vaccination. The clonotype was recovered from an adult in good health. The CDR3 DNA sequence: TGTGCCAGCAGCAGCGGAGGGCTAGCGGGAGGTTACGAGCAGTACTTC. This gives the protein CASSSGGLAGGYEQYF.